This is a list of T cell receptor beta chains from one sample in a study of T-cell reconstitution after alpha-beta-depleted transplantation in children. TCRdb ran MiXCR on the PCR reads and lists one entry per CDR3 protein. The sample shows 700,000 or so distinct CDR3 sequences, around 12% of them seen only once. Source: PBMCs, taken before TCRalphabeta/CD19-depleted stem cell transplant. The receptors here all came from a girl aged 2 to 9 with congenital amegakaryocytic thrombocytopenia, due to receive a stem cell transplant. Each CDR3 is given with its conserved first and last residue. Fields, in order: clone size, J gene, D gene, V gene, CDR3 protein, CDR3 DNA. The D gene is left open where the match is weak. Expanded clones are given a class, and other clones once, few, many or no size at all.

abundance: .; j_gene: TRBJ2-1; d_gene: TRBD1; v_gene: TRBV5-1; CDR3aa: CASSIGGGPYNEQFF; CDR3nt: TGCGCCAGCAGCATAGGGGGCGGCCCATACAATGAGCAGTTCTTC
abundance: .; j_gene: TRBJ1-1; d_gene: TRBD1; v_gene: TRBV5-1; CDR3aa: CASSYTGAGEVGYAEAFF; CDR3nt: TGCGCCAGCAGTTATACAGGGGCAGGCGAAGTCGGATACGCTGAAGCTTTCTTT
abundance: many; j_gene: TRBJ2-2; d_gene: TRBD1; v_gene: TRBV5-1; CDR3aa: CASSFKQGGTGELFF; CDR3nt: TGCGCCAGCAGCTTCAAACAGGGGGGAACCGGGGAGCTGTTTTTT
abundance: few; j_gene: TRBJ2-7; d_gene: TRBD2; v_gene: TRBV7-9; CDR3aa: CASSLGREGLYEQYF; CDR3nt: TGTGCCAGCAGCTTGGGACGGGAGGGCCTCTACGAGCAGTACTTC
abundance: .; j_gene: TRBJ2-7; d_gene: .; v_gene: TRBV7-8; CDR3aa: CASSLDQGYEQYF; CDR3nt: TGTGCCAGCAGCTTAGATCAGGGTTACGAGCAGTACTTC
abundance: many; j_gene: TRBJ2-1; d_gene: .; v_gene: TRBV2; CDR3aa: CASSGTDSSYNEQFF; CDR3nt: TGTGCCAGCAGTGGGACGGACAGCTCCTACAATGAGCAGTTCTTC
abundance: many; j_gene: TRBJ2-1; d_gene: .; v_gene: TRBV5-1; CDR3aa: CASSPDSNEQFF; CDR3nt: TGCGCCAGCAGCCCGGACAGCAATGAGCAGTTCTTC
abundance: many; j_gene: TRBJ2-1; d_gene: TRBD2; v_gene: TRBV29-1; CDR3aa: CSVEGAVTSGRAQLNEQFF; CDR3nt: TGCAGCGTTGAAGGGGCCGTGACTAGCGGGAGGGCCCAACTCAATGAGCAGTTCTTC
abundance: .; j_gene: TRBJ2-1; d_gene: .; v_gene: TRBV14; CDR3aa: CASSQDQGDEQFF; CDR3nt: TGTGCCAGCAGCCAAGATCAGGGCGATGAGCAGTTCTTC
abundance: few; j_gene: TRBJ2-1; d_gene: .; v_gene: TRBV5-1; CDR3aa: CASSLADRLGDDEQFF; CDR3nt: TGCGCCAGCAGCTTGGCGGACCGACTAGGTGACGATGAGCAGTTCTTC
abundance: many; j_gene: TRBJ2-7; d_gene: TRBD2; v_gene: TRBV5-1; CDR3aa: CASSLGAGPLAEQYF; CDR3nt: TGCGCCAGCAGCTTGGGAGCGGGGCCTCTTGCCGAGCAGTACTTC
abundance: few; j_gene: TRBJ2-2; d_gene: TRBD2; v_gene: TRBV20-1; CDR3aa: CSARDLYAGGNTGELFF; CDR3nt: TGCAGTGCTAGAGATTTATACGCGGGAGGGAACACCGGGGAGCTGTTTTTT
abundance: .; j_gene: TRBJ2-3; d_gene: TRBD1; v_gene: TRBV20-1; CDR3aa: CSADTFLAGGADTQYF; CDR3nt: TGCAGTGCTGACACCTTCCTAGCAGGGGGTGCAGATACGCAGTATTTT
abundance: many; j_gene: TRBJ2-2; d_gene: TRBD1; v_gene: TRBV12-3/TRBV12-4; CDR3aa: CASTLDRAVTGELFF; CDR3nt: TGTGCCAGCACTCTGGACAGGGCCGTCACCGGGGAGCTGTTTTTT
abundance: many; j_gene: TRBJ1-1; d_gene: .; v_gene: TRBV7-2; CDR3aa: CASSFGQGGEAFF; CDR3nt: TGTGCCAGCAGCTTTGGCCAGGGCGGTGAAGCTTTCTTT
abundance: many; j_gene: TRBJ2-7; d_gene: .; v_gene: TRBV28; CDR3aa: CASSLSLGQIYEQYF; CDR3nt: TGTGCCAGCAGTTTATCGCTTGGTCAGATCTACGAGCAGTACTTC
abundance: many; j_gene: TRBJ2-1; d_gene: .; v_gene: TRBV12-3/TRBV12-4; CDR3aa: CASSPSGFF; CDR3nt: TGTGCCAGCAGTCCGTCAGGGTTCTTC
abundance: .; j_gene: TRBJ2-1; d_gene: TRBD2; v_gene: TRBV10-3; CDR3aa: CAISAGGRSDEQFF; CDR3nt: TGTGCCATCAGTGCTGGCGGGAGATCCGATGAGCAGTTCTTC
abundance: few; j_gene: TRBJ2-2; d_gene: .; v_gene: TRBV29-1; CDR3aa: CSANRHGSGGELFF; CDR3nt: TGCAGCGCTAACAGGCACGGAAGCGGCGGGGAGCTGTTTTTT
abundance: few; j_gene: TRBJ2-1; d_gene: TRBD1; v_gene: TRBV5-1; CDR3aa: CASSLVGQGDNEQFF; CDR3nt: TGCGCCAGCAGCTTGGTCGGACAGGGGGACAATGAGCAGTTCTTC
abundance: many; j_gene: TRBJ2-3; d_gene: TRBD2; v_gene: TRBV5-1; CDR3aa: CASSAGGLAGGPSRTQYF; CDR3nt: TGCGCCAGCAGCGCCGGGGGACTAGCGGGAGGGCCTAGTCGTACGCAGTATTTT
abundance: .; j_gene: TRBJ1-5; d_gene: .; v_gene: TRBV12-3/TRBV12-4; CDR3aa: CASSYYPQPQHF; CDR3nt: TGTGCCAGCAGTTATTATCCTCAGCCCCAGCATTTT
abundance: many; j_gene: TRBJ2-1; d_gene: TRBD2; v_gene: TRBV7-9; CDR3aa: CASSPSGRYYNEQFF; CDR3nt: TGTGCCAGCAGCCCCAGCGGGAGGTATTACAATGAGCAGTTCTTC
abundance: few; j_gene: TRBJ1-2; d_gene: .; v_gene: TRBV29-1; CDR3aa: CSVEKEINYGYTF; CDR3nt: TGCAGCGTTGAAAAGGAAATCAACTATGGCTACACCTTC
abundance: .; j_gene: TRBJ2-3; d_gene: TRBD1; v_gene: TRBV9; CDR3aa: CASSALGTGGYF; CDR3nt: TGTGCCAGCAGCGCCCTAGGGACAGGGGGGTATTTT
abundance: many; j_gene: TRBJ2-7; d_gene: TRBD1; v_gene: TRBV6-1; CDR3aa: CASTEDRGLSYEQYF; CDR3nt: TGTGCCAGCACCGAAGACAGGGGGCTCTCCTACGAGCAGTACTTC
abundance: many; j_gene: TRBJ2-6; d_gene: .; v_gene: TRBV12-3/TRBV12-4; CDR3aa: CASSPMVSPWANVLTF; CDR3nt: TGTGCCAGCAGCCCCATGGTGTCCCCCTGGGCCAACGTCCTGACTTTC
abundance: few; j_gene: TRBJ2-5; d_gene: .; v_gene: TRBV29-1; CDR3aa: CSGRASAGETQYF; CDR3nt: TGCAGCGGTAGGGCTTCGGCGGGAGAGACCCAGTACTTC
abundance: .; j_gene: TRBJ1-3; d_gene: .; v_gene: TRBV7-9; CDR3aa: CASRLDPWGGTIYF; CDR3nt: TGTGCCAGCAGATTGGACCCCTGGGGGGGCACCATATATTTT
abundance: .; j_gene: TRBJ1-5; d_gene: .; v_gene: TRBV18; CDR3aa: CASSPEIREPQHF; CDR3nt: TGTGCCAGCTCACCAGAAATCAGGGAGCCCCAGCATTTT
abundance: many; j_gene: TRBJ2-7; d_gene: .; v_gene: TRBV29-1; CDR3aa: CSAGTSSYEQYF; CDR3nt: TGCAGCGCTGGGACCAGCTCCTACGAGCAGTACTTC
abundance: .; j_gene: TRBJ1-2; d_gene: .; v_gene: TRBV4-1; CDR3aa: CASRSRGAGGYTF; CDR3nt: TGCGCCAGCAGGAGTCGGGGGGCCGGCGGCTACACCTTC
abundance: .; j_gene: TRBJ2-2; d_gene: TRBD2; v_gene: TRBV27; CDR3aa: CASSKLAGAGTGELFF; CDR3nt: TGTGCCAGCAGTAAATTAGCGGGAGCGGGCACCGGGGAGCTGTTTTTT
abundance: many; j_gene: TRBJ1-5; d_gene: .; v_gene: TRBV7-9; CDR3aa: CASSLDVQPQHF; CDR3nt: TGTGCCAGCAGCTTAGATGTGCAGCCCCAGCATTTT
abundance: many; j_gene: TRBJ1-4; d_gene: .; v_gene: TRBV29-1; CDR3aa: CSALGGDEKLFF; CDR3nt: TGCAGCGCCTTAGGAGGGGACGAAAAACTGTTTTTT
abundance: many; j_gene: TRBJ2-5; d_gene: TRBD2; v_gene: TRBV5-4; CDR3aa: CASSLRGSFQETQYF; CDR3nt: TGTGCCAGCAGCTTGCGCGGGAGTTTTCAAGAGACCCAGTACTTC
abundance: .; j_gene: TRBJ2-7; d_gene: .; v_gene: TRBV7-6; CDR3aa: CASSATTFGGMKNEQYF; CDR3nt: TGTGCCAGCAGCGCCACCACCTTCGGCGGGATGAAAAACGAGCAGTACTTC
abundance: many; j_gene: TRBJ2-7; d_gene: TRBD1; v_gene: TRBV7-9; CDR3aa: CASKGAAYEQYF; CDR3nt: TGTGCCAGCAAGGGGGCAGCCTACGAGCAGTACTTC
abundance: many; j_gene: TRBJ2-7; d_gene: .; v_gene: TRBV4-1; CDR3aa: CASSQGQTYEQYF; CDR3nt: TGCGCCAGCAGCCAAGGTCAGACCTACGAGCAGTACTTC